A single T cell receptor (beta chain) is shown here with its context. The data were obtained in a study of human T cells and chemical hapten exposure. TCRdb itself ran the RACE reads through MiXCR, one entry per CDR3 protein. The sample lists 95,000 to 150,000 distinct CDR3 sequences; approximately 10% were seen once. Time point specified: patch test 3, about 24 weeks after DPC sensitization. Treatment described: therapeutic diphenylcyclopropenone sensitization with weekly scalp DPC. The source is a woman between 45 and 60 years old with alopecia areata. Some clones in this sample may be carry-over from other donors' samples. The sequencing used whole blood, collected in connection with sensitization to the hapten diphenylcyclopropenone (DPC).

CDR3 in amino acids: CASSPSPGRGSPLHF. CDR3 DNA: TGCGCCAGCAGCCCGTCCCCGGGAAGAGGTTCACCCCTCCACTTT. J is TRBJ1-6 and V is TRBV4-1; D uncertain. CDR3 length equals 15 residues. Trimming removed 4 bases at V and 9 bases at J, with 16 bases between. Germline values: CDR1 MGHRA, CDR2 YSYEKL.